These 19 T cell receptor beta chains originate from one sample sequenced in a study of blood T cell repertoires in COVID-19. Clones were sequenced by immunoSEQ multiplex PCR, and TCRdb holds only the in-frame ones, with some missing. The sample comprises roughly 73,000 clones, approximately 90% of which are singletons, and 3.5% to 5% rests with the top ten. Input material: peripheral blood. The receptors shown here come from a man aged 70 or older with active COVID-19.

The chain links TRBV14 to TRBJ2-5; D gene uncertain. Germline-derived CDR1 and CDR2 are SGHDN and FVKESK. This CDR3 contains 13 residues. Trimming took off 3 bases at V and 1 base at J, with 6 bases between the two ends. The CDR3 spells CASSQGLQETQYF. The CDR3 DNA is TGTGCCAGCAGCCAGGGCCTCCAAGAGACCCAGTACTTC.

The chain joins TRBV5-1 to TRBJ1-1; no definite D call. Germline assignment: CDR1 SGHRS and CDR2 YFSETQ. The CDR3 totals 15 residues. Trimming cost V 0 bases and J 0 bases, with 9 bases left between them. CDR3 loop: CASSLGAGLNTEAFF. DNA of the CDR3: TGCGCCAGCAGCTTGGGGGCAGGCCTGAACACTGAAGCTTTCTTT.

The J gene is TRBJ1-1, the V gene TRBV12-3 or TRBV12-4; 8 bases map to TRBD1. CDR3 length equals 13 residues. V lost 5 bases, J lost 8 bases, and 7 bases stayed unmatched. In DNA form, the CDR3 reads TGTGCCAGCAGTAGCTCCAGACAGGGGGAAGCTTTCTTT. As protein: CASSSSRQGEAFF.

V and J are TRBV28 and TRBJ2-7; TRBD2 matches 8 bases. Looked up from germline, CDR1 is MDHEN and CDR2 is SYDVKM. There are 15 residues in the CDR3. Germline trimming cut 7 bases from V and 7 bases from J; bases unmatched to any gene: 15. The CDR3 sequence is CASNTRTSPDPEQYF. The CDR3, as DNA: TGTGCCAGCAACACCCGGACTAGCCCCGACCCAGAGCAGTACTTC.

The rearrangement links TRBV6-1 to TRBJ2-5; the match to TRBD1 covers 8 bases. The germline gives CDR1 MNHNS, CDR2 SASEGT. V was pared by 0 bases and J by 7 bases, with 7 bases of the junction left unmatched. The CDR3 covers 15 residues. In nucleotides, the CDR3 is TGTGCCAGCAGTGAAGCCCAGGGAGGACAGGGGACCCAGTACTTC. Amino acids: CASSEAQGGQGTQYF.

This chain links TRBV2 with TRBJ2-5; 13 nucleotides agree with TRBD2. V lost 7 bases to trimming and J lost 4 bases; unmatched junction nucleotides: 9. The CDR3 has 16 amino acids. Germline CDR1 reads SNHLY; CDR2 reads FYNNEI. CDR3 bases: TGTGCCAGCAAAACAGGACTAGCGGGAGTTCCAGAGACCCAGTACTTC. As protein: CASKTGLAGVPETQYF.

This clone was detected only once. This chain links TRBV27 with TRBJ2-4; 10 nucleotides line up with TRBD1. CDR1 and CDR2 from the germline V gene are MNHEY and SMNVEV (reference sequence). The junction had 8 bases not matched to a gene; V was cut back by 8 bases and J by 7 bases. CDR3 size: 14 residues. CDR3 residues: CASQRQGAANIQYF. As DNA, the CDR3 is TGTGCCAGCCAGAGACAGGGGGCGGCTAACATTCAGTACTTC.

V and J are TRBV7-9 and TRBJ2-1, with D maybe TRBD2 (6 bases). Trimming removed 3 bases from V and 5 bases from J, with 17 bases in between. Germline V gene sequence: CDR1 SEHNR, CDR2 FQNEAQ (reference sequence). CDR3 length equals 16 residues. The CDR3 sequence: CASSFGGVAPNNEQFF. DNA for the CDR3: TGTGCCAGCAGCTTCGGAGGGGTTGCTCCCAACAATGAGCAGTTCTTC.

The V gene is TRBV4-1, the J gene TRBJ2-2; TRBD2 might be the D (7 bases). Trimming shortened V by 3 bases and J by 2 bases, and 16 bases separated the two germline ends. Germline CDR1 and CDR2: MGHRA and YSYEKL. The CDR3 extends over 17 amino acids. The CDR3 reads CASSQEDRGANTGELFF. In DNA form, the CDR3 reads TGCGCCAGCAGCCAGGAGGATCGGGGGGCTAACACCGGGGAGCTGTTTTTT.

This clone was seen only a few times. The genes are TRBV19 and TRBJ2-7; 9 positions agree with TRBD1. The trim removed 7 bases at V and 1 base at J, leaving 8 bases unmatched. The CDR3 covers 15 residues. Germline assignment: CDR1 LNHDA and CDR2 SQIVND (reference sequence). DNA of the CDR3: TGTGCCAGTACCCAAACAGGGGGCGATTCCTACGAGCAGTACTTC. Translating gives CASTQTGGDSYEQYF.

This chain links TRBV12-3 or TRBV12-4 with TRBJ2-1; possibly TRBD2 for D (6 bases). The CDR3 sequence is 13 residues long. Trimming pared 5 bases from V and 9 bases from J, leaving 14 bases between. The DNA of the CDR3 is TGTGCCAGCAGTCCCCGGACTAATCGTGAGCAGTTCTTC. It specifies CASSPRTNREQFF.

The rearrangement joins TRBV7-2 to TRBJ2-3; TRBD2 matches at 7 bases. Germline CDR1 and CDR2: SGHTA and FQGNSA. The CDR3 is made up of 15 amino acids. After removal of 5 bases from V and 4 bases from J, the junction contained 9 bases not matched to a gene. This chain's CDR3 is CASSPSGGSADTQYF. The CDR3 bases are TGTGCCAGCAGCCCCTCAGGCGGGAGTGCAGATACGCAGTATTTT.

J is TRBJ2-2 and V is TRBV11-3; 7 bases align to TRBD1. CDR3 length equals 15 residues. CDR1 and CDR2 (germline): SGHNT, YENEEA. Germline trimming cut 5 bases from V and 2 bases from J; bases unmatched to any gene: 5. CDR3 protein: CASSPGTANTGELFF. The CDR3 nucleotides read TGTGCCAGCAGCCCCGGGACAGCTAACACCGGGGAGCTGTTTTTT.

This clone was found once. The gene calls are TRBV5-4 and TRBJ2-1; tentative D call: TRBD2 (7 bases). The germline CDR1 and CDR2 sequences are SGHNT and YYREEE (reference sequence). This CDR3 contains 16 residues. Trimming pared 7 bases from V and 9 bases from J, leaving 26 bases between. DNA of the CDR3: TGTGCCAGCCCCCGGGGAGGGGGAGGGCCGGGTAGTGAGCAGTTCTTC. Translating it yields CASPRGGGGPGSEQFF.

The gene calls are TRBV5-1 and TRBJ2-6, with TRBD1 matching over 7 bases. J gave up 0 bases and V 0 bases, and 12 bases lay outside the gene matches. Germline assignment: CDR1 SGHRS and CDR2 YFSETQ. The CDR3 loop spans 20 amino acids. CDR3 in DNA: TGCGCCAGCAGCTTGGCTACCGGGACAGTAACGGCCTCTGGGGCCAACGTCCTGACTTTC. Its protein product is CASSLATGTVTASGANVLTF. The full variable domain, completed using reference TRBV5-1 and TRBJ2-6, is KAGVTQTPRYLIKTRGQQVTLSCSPISGHRSVSWYQQTPGQGLQFLFEYFSETQRNKGNFPGRFSGRQFSNSRSEMNVSTLELGDSALYLCASSLATGTVTASGANVLTFGAGSRLTVL.

This chain connects TRBV3-1 (or the pseudogene TRBV3-2) to TRBJ2-7, with 8 bases that match TRBD2. The CDR3 loop spans 16 amino acids. Germline V gives CDR1 LGHDT, CDR2 YNNKEL (reference sequence). Trimming cost V 3 bases and J 4 bases; bases outside gene matches: 11. CDR3 in amino acids: CASSQASLAAPYEQYF. CDR3 in DNA: TGTGCCAGCAGCCAGGCCTCACTAGCGGCCCCATACGAGCAGTACTTC.

The rearrangement joins TRBV9 to TRBJ2-2; TRBD1 agrees at 9 bases. Looked up from germline, CDR1 is SGDLS and CDR2 is YYNGEE. The CDR3 spans 16 residues. Trimming at V came to 0 bases and at J to 4 bases, leaving 4 bases not matched to a gene. In DNA form, the CDR3 reads TGTGCCAGCAGCGTAGCGGACAGGGGCCCCACCGGGGAGCTGTTTTTT. This codes for CASSVADRGPTGELFF.

This chain joins TRBV11-2 and TRBJ2-2; TRBD2 might be the D (6 bases). Trimming took off 10 bases at V and 3 bases at J, with 15 bases between the two ends. CDR3 length: 14 residues. CDR1 and CDR2 from the germline V gene are SGHAT and FQNNGV. CDR3 residues: CATTGRQYTGELFF. The DNA for the CDR3 is TGTGCCACGACGGGGAGGCAGTACACCGGGGAGCTGTTTTTT.

This chain uses TRBV11-3 with TRBJ2-3; D may be TRBD2 (5 bases). V was cut by 4 bases and J by 6 bases, with 17 bases left in between. The length of the CDR3 is 15 residues. Germline V gene data show CDR1 as SGHNT and CDR2 as YENEEA. The CDR3 DNA reads as TGTGCCAGCAGCTCGGGGTCCCGGGCCGGGGATACGCAGTATTTT. This translates into CASSSGSRAGDTQYF.